What follows are 6 T cell receptor beta chains derived from one specimen sequenced in a study of T cell responses to AZD1222 COVID-19 vaccine. Some clones are missing from TCRdb's copy, which holds only in-frame ones; the method was immunoSEQ multiplex PCR. The sample lists about 170,000 clones; over 85% were seen once. The sample here was peripheral blood, taken on day 0 of AZD1222 vaccination. These TCRs come from an adult in good health.

This sequence joins TRBV5-4 and TRBJ2-7; 7 bases fit TRBD1. Germline V gene lookup returns CDR1 SGHNT and CDR2 YYREEE (reference sequence). CDR3 length: 14 amino acids. Trimming cost V 4 bases and J 2 bases; bases outside gene matches: 6. The CDR3 nucleotides read TGTGCCAGCAGCCCGCAGGGGGTCCCCTACGAGCAGTACTTC. It encodes CASSPQGVPYEQYF.

The chain combines TRBV5-1 with TRBJ1-1, with D unclear. The CDR3 runs to 14 residues. V shed 2 bases and J shed 5 bases, with 13 bases lying between them. Germline CDR1 reads SGHRS; CDR2 reads YFSETQ. In DNA, the CDR3 is TGCGCCAGCAGCTTAGGTTTCGTCCGGACTGAAGCTTTCTTT. It yields the protein CASSLGFVRTEAFF.

The chain links TRBV5-5 to TRBJ1-6; D is uncertain. CDR3 length equals 13 residues. Germline V gene data show CDR1 as SGHKS and CDR2 as YYEKEE (reference sequence). Trimming removed 6 bases at V and 5 bases at J, with 9 bases between. Here the CDR3 reads CASIRGNNSPLHF. The CDR3, as DNA: TGTGCCAGCATCCGCGGGAATAATTCACCCCTCCACTTT.

The chain carries TRBV7-3 and TRBJ1-2, with D unclear. Looked up from germline, CDR1 is SGHTA and CDR2 is FQGTGA. CDR3 length: 15 residues. The ends were cut back, 5 bases at V and 1 base at J, with 14 bases in the middle. The DNA of the CDR3 is TGTGCCAGCAGCCCTAGTGGAGCCGTTAACTATGGCTACACCTTC. As protein: CASSPSGAVNYGYTF.

The chain combines TRBV11-3 with TRBJ1-2; possibly TRBD1 for D (6 bases). The CDR3 is 16 residues long. V lost 3 bases to trimming and J lost 6 bases, with 20 bases between them. Per germline, CDR1 SGHNT and CDR2 YENEEA. In nucleotides, the CDR3 is TGTGCCAGCAGCTTGGTTGCGACAGGACGAATGGATGGCTACACCTTC. Its protein product is CASSLVATGRMDGYTF. The full variable domain, with the rest looked up from reference TRBV11-3 and TRBJ1-2, is EAGVVQSPRYKIIEKKQPVAFWCNPISGHNTLYWYLQNLGQGPELLIRYENEEAVDDSQLPKDRFSAERLKGVDSTLKIQPAELGDSAVYLCASSLVATGRMDGYTFGSGTRLTVV.

The chain combines TRBV30 with TRBJ1-1; 7 bases match TRBD1. After removal of 5 bases from V and 5 bases from J, the junction contained 8 bases not matched to a gene. The CDR3 spans 13 residues. The germline gives CDR1 GTSNPN, CDR2 SVGIG (reference sequence). DNA of the CDR3: TGTGCCTGGTTCGGACAGGCGAGGACTGAAGCTTTCTTT. Encoded protein: CAWFGQARTEAFF.